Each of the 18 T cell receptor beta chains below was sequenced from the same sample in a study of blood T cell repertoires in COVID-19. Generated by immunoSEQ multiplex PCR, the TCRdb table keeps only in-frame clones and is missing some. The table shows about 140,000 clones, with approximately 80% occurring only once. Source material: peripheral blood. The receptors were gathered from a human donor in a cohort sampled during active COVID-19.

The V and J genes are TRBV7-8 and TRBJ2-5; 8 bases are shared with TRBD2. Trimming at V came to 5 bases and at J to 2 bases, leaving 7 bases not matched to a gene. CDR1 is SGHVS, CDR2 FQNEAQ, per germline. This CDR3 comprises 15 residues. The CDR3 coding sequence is TGTGCCAGCAGCCCCCGGGGGGGGAATCAAGAGACCCAGTACTTC. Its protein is CASSPRGGNQETQYF. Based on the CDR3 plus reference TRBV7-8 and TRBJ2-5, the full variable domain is GAGVSQSPRYKVAKRGQDVALRCDPISGHVSLFWYQQALGQGPEFLTYFQNEAQLDKSGLPSDRFFAERPEGSVSTLKIQRTQQEDSAVYLCASSPRGGNQETQYFGPGTRLLVL.

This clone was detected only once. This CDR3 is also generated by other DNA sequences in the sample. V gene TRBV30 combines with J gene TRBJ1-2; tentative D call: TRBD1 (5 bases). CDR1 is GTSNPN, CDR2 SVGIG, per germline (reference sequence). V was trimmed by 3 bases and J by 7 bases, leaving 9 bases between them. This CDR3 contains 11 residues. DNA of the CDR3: TGTGCCTGGAGCGGGGGGAGTGGCTACACCTTC. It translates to CAWSGGSGYTF.

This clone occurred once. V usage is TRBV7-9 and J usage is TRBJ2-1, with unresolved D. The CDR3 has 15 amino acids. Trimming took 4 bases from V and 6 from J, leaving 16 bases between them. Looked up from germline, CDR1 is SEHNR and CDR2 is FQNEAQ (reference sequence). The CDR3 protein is CASSSPGARFNEQFF. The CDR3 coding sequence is TGTGCCAGCAGCTCCCCCGGAGCGCGATTCAATGAGCAGTTCTTC.

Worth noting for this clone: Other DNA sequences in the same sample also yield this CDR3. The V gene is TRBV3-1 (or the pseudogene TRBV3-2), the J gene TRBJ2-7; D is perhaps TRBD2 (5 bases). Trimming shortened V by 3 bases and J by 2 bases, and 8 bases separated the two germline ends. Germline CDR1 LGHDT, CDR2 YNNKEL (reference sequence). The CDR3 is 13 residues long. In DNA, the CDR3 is TGTGCCAGCAGCCACGAGGGAGCCTACGAGCAGTACTTC. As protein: CASSHEGAYEQYF.

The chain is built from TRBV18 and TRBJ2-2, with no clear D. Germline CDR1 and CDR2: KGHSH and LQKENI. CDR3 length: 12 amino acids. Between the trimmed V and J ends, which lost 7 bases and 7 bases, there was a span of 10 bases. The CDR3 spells CASCGSGGELFF. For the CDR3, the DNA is TGTGCCAGCTGCGGCTCGGGCGGGGAGCTGTTTTTT.

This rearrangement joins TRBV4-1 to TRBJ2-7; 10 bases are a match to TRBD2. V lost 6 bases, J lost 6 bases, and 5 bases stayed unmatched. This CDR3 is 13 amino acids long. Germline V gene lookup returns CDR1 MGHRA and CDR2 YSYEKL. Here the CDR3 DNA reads TGCGCCAGCAGATCTAGCGGGAGAGCCGAGCAGTACTTC. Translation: CASRSSGRAEQYF.

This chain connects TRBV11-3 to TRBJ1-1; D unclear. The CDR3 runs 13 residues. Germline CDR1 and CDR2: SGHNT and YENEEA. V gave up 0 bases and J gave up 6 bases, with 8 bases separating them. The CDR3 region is CASSLDREAEAFF. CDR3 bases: TGTGCCAGCAGCTTAGACCGGGAGGCTGAAGCTTTCTTT.

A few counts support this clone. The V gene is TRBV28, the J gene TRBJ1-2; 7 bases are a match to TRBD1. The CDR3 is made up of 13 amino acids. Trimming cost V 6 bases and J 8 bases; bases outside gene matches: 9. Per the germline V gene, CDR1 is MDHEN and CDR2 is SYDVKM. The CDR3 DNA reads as TGTGCCAGCAGGAACACAGGGGTCAAAGGCTACACCTTC. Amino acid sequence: CASRNTGVKGYTF.

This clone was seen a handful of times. DNA for the CDR3: TGTGCCAGCAGCTCCGGGACTAGCAGGCGCACCGGGGAGCTGTTTTTT. It specifies CASSSGTSRRTGELFF. The rearrangement uses TRBV5-5 and TRBJ2-2, with TRBD2 matching 9 bases. The CDR3 covers 16 residues. Losses at the gene ends were 3 bases for V and 4 bases for J; bases not matched to a gene: 7. The germline gives CDR1 SGHKS, CDR2 YYEKEE (reference sequence).

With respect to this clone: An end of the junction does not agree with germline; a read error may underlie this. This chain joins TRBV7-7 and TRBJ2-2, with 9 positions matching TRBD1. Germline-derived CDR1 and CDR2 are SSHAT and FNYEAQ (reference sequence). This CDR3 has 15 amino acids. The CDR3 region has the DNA TGTGCTAGCAGCTTGAGGACAGGGGAAACCGGGGAGCTGTTTTTT. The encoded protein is CASSLRTGETGELFF.

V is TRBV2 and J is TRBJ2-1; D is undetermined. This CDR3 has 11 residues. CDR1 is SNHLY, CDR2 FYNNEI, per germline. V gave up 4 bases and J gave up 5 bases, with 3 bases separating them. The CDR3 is CASSADNEQFF. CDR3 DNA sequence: TGTGCCAGCAGTGCGGACAATGAGCAGTTCTTC. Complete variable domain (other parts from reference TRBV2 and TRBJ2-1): EPEVTQTPSHQVTQMGQEVILRCVPISNHLYFYWYRQILGQKVEFLVSFYNNEISEKSEIFDDQFSVERPDGSNFTLKIRSTKLEDSAMYFCASSADNEQFFGPGTRLTVL.

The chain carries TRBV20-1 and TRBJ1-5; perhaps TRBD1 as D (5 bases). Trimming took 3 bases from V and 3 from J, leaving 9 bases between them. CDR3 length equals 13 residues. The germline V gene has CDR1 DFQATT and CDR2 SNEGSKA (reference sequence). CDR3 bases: TGCAGTGCTAGTAGACAGAACAATCAGCCCCAGCATTTT. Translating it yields CSASRQNNQPQHF.

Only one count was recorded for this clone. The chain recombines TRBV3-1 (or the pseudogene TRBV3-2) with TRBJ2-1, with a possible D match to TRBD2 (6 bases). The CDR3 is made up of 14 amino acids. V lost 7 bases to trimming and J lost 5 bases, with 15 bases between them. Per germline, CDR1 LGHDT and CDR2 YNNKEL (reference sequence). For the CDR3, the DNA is TGTGCCAGCACGGAAAGCGGAGGGCACAATGAGCAGTTCTTC. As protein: CASTESGGHNEQFF.

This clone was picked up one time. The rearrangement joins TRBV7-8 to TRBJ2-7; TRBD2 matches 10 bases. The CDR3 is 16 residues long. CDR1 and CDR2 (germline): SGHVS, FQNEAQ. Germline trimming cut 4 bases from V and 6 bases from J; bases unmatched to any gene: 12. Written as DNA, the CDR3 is TGTGCCAGCAGCTCGGGGGGAGCGGGAGGGCCCCGCGAGCAGTACTTC. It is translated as CASSSGGAGGPREQYF.

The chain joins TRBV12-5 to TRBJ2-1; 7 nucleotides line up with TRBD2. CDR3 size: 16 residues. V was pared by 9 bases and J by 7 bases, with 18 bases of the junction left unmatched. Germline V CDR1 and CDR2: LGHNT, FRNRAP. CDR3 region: CASSGDRPDHRNEQFF. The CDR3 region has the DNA TGTGCTAGCAGCGGGGACCGCCCCGACCATCGGAATGAGCAGTTCTTC.

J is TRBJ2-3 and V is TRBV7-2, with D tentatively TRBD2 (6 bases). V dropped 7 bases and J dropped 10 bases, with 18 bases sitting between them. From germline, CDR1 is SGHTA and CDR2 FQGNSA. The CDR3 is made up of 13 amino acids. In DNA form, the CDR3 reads TGTGCCAGCACCCCAACAAGCGGGTTTGCGCAGTATTTT. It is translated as CASTPTSGFAQYF.

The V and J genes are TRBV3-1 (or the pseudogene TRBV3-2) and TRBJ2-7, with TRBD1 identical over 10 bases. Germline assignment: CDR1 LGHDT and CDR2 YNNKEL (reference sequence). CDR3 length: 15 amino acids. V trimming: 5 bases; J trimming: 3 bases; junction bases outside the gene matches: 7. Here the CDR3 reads CASSASTGGFYEQYF. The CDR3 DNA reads TGTGCCAGCAGCGCCTCGACAGGGGGCTTCTACGAGCAGTACTTC.

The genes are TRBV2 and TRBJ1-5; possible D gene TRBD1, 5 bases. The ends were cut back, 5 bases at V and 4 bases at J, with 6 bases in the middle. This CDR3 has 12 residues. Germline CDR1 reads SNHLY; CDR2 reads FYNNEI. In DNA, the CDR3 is TGTGCCAGCAGTCACAGGAATCAGCCCCAGCATTTT. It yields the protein CASSHRNQPQHF.